Each of the 13 T cell receptor beta chains below was sequenced from the same sample in a study of identical twins. A single record per CDR3 protein comes from TCRdb applying MiXCR to the 5' RACE reads. The sample comprises a few hundred thousand distinct CDR3 sequences, about 8.9% of which are singletons, and around 3% rests with the top ten. A further study also used this sample, focusing on yellow fever vaccine responses in identical twins.

Input material: CD8+ T cells sorted from blood. The receptor set was obtained from a woman aged 18-29 years in good health.

This clonotype has more than one count but fewer than ten. CDR3 sequence (DNA): TGTGCCAGCAGCCCGTCGACAGGGGTATTCACTGAAGCTTTCTTT. This encodes CASSPSTGVFTEAFF. The J gene is TRBJ1-1, the V gene TRBV7-9; 8 bases line up with TRBD1. The ends lost 5 bases at V and 4 bases at J; junction bases unmatched: 9. The CDR3 spans 15 residues. CDR1 and CDR2 (germline): SEHNR, FQNEAQ (reference sequence). Complete variable domain (other parts from reference TRBV7-9 and TRBJ1-1): DTGVSQNPRHKITKRGQNVTFRCDPISEHNRLYWYRQTLGQGPEFLTYFQNEAQLEKSRLLSDRFSAERPKGSFSTLEIQRTEQGDSAMYLCASSPSTGVFTEAFFGQGTRLTVV.

Only a few counts were recorded for this clonotype. The chain joins TRBV10-3 to TRBJ1-1; unclear D gene. Trimming left V 7 bases short and J 1 base short, with 16 bases between. Germline CDR1 is ENHRY and CDR2 is SYGVKD. The CDR3 extends over 15 amino acids. This chain's CDR3 is CAITQEEVSNTEAFF. CDR3 in DNA: TGTGCCATCACGCAAGAGGAGGTATCGAACACTGAAGCTTTCTTT.

The genes are TRBV12-3 or TRBV12-4 and TRBJ2-2; unclear D gene. The ends were cut back, 5 bases at V and 1 base at J, with 2 bases in the middle. The CDR3 length is 12 residues. The DNA of the CDR3 is TGTGCCAGCAGTATGAACACCGGGGAGCTGTTTTTT. Its protein product is CASSMNTGELFF.

This clonotype showed up just a few times. V usage is TRBV29-1 and J usage is TRBJ2-2, with TRBD1 matching 7 bases. Germline values: CDR1 SQVTM, CDR2 ANQGSEA. The V gene end was trimmed by 5 bases and the J gene end by 5 bases; junction bases not matched to a gene: 2. The CDR3 has 12 residues. The CDR3 DNA follows: TGCAGCGTTCGGGGACAGACCGGGGAGCTGTTTTTT. It is translated as CSVRGQTGELFF.

This chain links TRBV29-1 with TRBJ2-7; D is possibly TRBD1 (5 bases). V lost 4 bases, J lost 0 bases, and 13 bases lay in between. The CDR3 spans 14 residues. Germline V gene lookup returns CDR1 SQVTM and CDR2 ANQGSEA. The CDR3 DNA reads TGCAGCGTTGCGGGCCAGGGCCTCTCCTACGAGCAGTACTTC. Amino acid sequence: CSVAGQGLSYEQYF.

Only a few counts were recorded for this clonotype. CDR3 sequence: CASSQRTHNEQFF. As DNA, the CDR3 is TGCGCCAGCAGCCAGAGAACCCACAATGAGCAGTTCTTC. The chain links TRBV4-3 to TRBJ2-1, with D unclear. The CDR3 has 13 amino acids. The germline V gene encodes CDR1 LGHNA and CDR2 YSLEER. The V and J ends lost 3 bases and 5 bases respectively, with 8 bases between them.

This clonotype was observed a few times. The chain is built from TRBV27 and TRBJ2-2; D is possibly TRBD2 (5 bases). Trimming stripped 6 bases from V and 4 bases from J, with 6 bases between. The germline V gene has CDR1 MNHEY and CDR2 SMNVEV (reference sequence). This CDR3 region has 12 residues. This CDR3 reads CASSGITGELFF. CDR3 coding DNA: TGTGCCAGCAGCGGGATCACCGGGGAGCTGTTTTTT.

This clonotype appeared many times. The J gene is TRBJ2-7, the V gene TRBV12-3 or TRBV12-4; TRBD1 matches at 9 bases. V shed 2 bases, J shed 5 bases, and the junction held 7 bases outside the gene matches. The CDR3 runs 15 residues. In DNA form, the CDR3 reads TGTGCCAGCAGTTTAACAGGACAGGGGTCCCACGAGCAGTACTTC. Translated: CASSLTGQGSHEQYF.

This clonotype has just a few counts. The chain links TRBV24-1 to TRBJ2-1; 10 nucleotides match TRBD1. V shed 3 bases and J 10 bases; nucleotides not matched to a gene: 8. There are 15 residues in the CDR3. Germline lookup yields CDR1 KGHDR and CDR2 SFDVKD. For the CDR3, the DNA is TGTGCCACCAGTGATCCGGGACAGGGGTTAGTCGAGCAGTTCTTC. This translates into CATSDPGQGLVEQFF.

This clonotype came up many times. This chain joins TRBV14 and TRBJ2-7, with D tentatively TRBD1 (5 bases). CDR3 length: 14 residues. V lost 3 bases and J 3 bases, leaving 12 bases between the germline ends. Germline V gene lookup returns CDR1 SGHDN and CDR2 FVKESK. The DNA of the CDR3 is TGTGCCAGCAGCCACAGGGCCCACAACTACGAGCAGTACTTC. Translating it yields CASSHRAHNYEQYF.

The chain links TRBV24-1 to TRBJ2-2, with D possibly matching TRBD2 (6 bases). Looked up from germline, CDR1 is KGHDR and CDR2 is SFDVKD. V gave up 2 bases and J gave up 4 bases, with 22 bases separating them. The CDR3 loop spans 19 amino acids. The CDR3 DNA sequence: TGTGCCACCAGTGATTCGCGCCGGGACTCTCCTCGCGTCACCGGGGAGCTGTTTTTT. Amino acids: CATSDSRRDSPRVTGELFF.

The DNA of the CDR3 is TGTGCCAGCAGTTACTCGTCCATGTCCTCCACAGATACGCAGTATTTT. Translation: CASSYSSMSSTDTQYF. The chain joins TRBV6-2 or TRBV6-3 to TRBJ2-3, with unresolved D. Trimming removed 0 bases at V and 2 bases at J, with 12 bases between. This CDR3 region has 16 residues. In germline, CDR1 is MNHEY, CDR2 SVGEGT.

The J gene is TRBJ1-6, the V gene TRBV10-3, with D perhaps TRBD1 (6 bases). The CDR3 contains 14 residues. Germline V lookup: CDR1 ENHRY, CDR2 SYGVKD. Trimming pared 6 bases from V and 4 bases from J, leaving 10 bases between. The CDR3 is CAISEDSYNSPLHF. CDR3 in DNA: TGTGCCATCAGCGAGGACAGTTATAATTCACCCCTCCACTTT.